These T cell receptor beta chains were read from a single sample in a study of CD8+ T cells in alopecia areata. Assay: immunoSEQ multiplex PCR; the TCRdb copy retains only in-frame clones and omits some. The data contain roughly 200,000 clones, about 60% of them seen just once; the ten biggest clones take up approximately 3.3%. The sequencing here drew on CD4+ T cells sorted from blood, taken at week 4, from a patient treated with tofacitinib. Receptors were obtained from a human donor with alopecia areata. Both conserved end residues are part of each CDR3. A D gene is named only where the DNA matches it firmly. Expanded clones are given a class, and other clones once, few, many or no size at all.

>few|.|TRBV4-1|TRBJ2-5
TGCGCCAGCAGCCTCGGGACTCAAGAGACCCAGTACTTC
CASSLGTQETQYF
>.|.|TRBV7-2|TRBJ2-5
TGTGCCAGCAGCTCCCACTCCCGCTCGACTACACAAGAGACCCAGTACTTC
CASSSHSRSTTQETQYF
>.|.|TRBV11-2|TRBJ1-2
TGTGCCAGCAGCTTAATCGGGTTCCCTGGCTACACCTTC
CASSLIGFPGYTF
>few|TRBD2|TRBV5-1|TRBJ2-5
TGCGCCAGCAGCTGGGGACTAGAGGGGGAAGGAAAGACCCAGTACTTC
CASSWGLEGEGKTQYF
>.|TRBD2|TRBV5-6|TRBJ2-1
TGTGCCAGCAGACGGCGACTAGCGGACTACAATGAGCAGTTCTTC
CASRRRLADYNEQFF
>once|TRBD1|TRBV29-1|TRBJ2-7
TGCAGCGTTGAAGATCTTGGACAGGGAGTGGACGAGCAGTACTTC
CSVEDLGQGVDEQYF
>.|.|TRBV2|TRBJ2-3
TGTGCCAGCAGGGGCGGACTCGATACGCAGTATTTT
CASRGGLDTQYF
>.|TRBD1|TRBV29-1|TRBJ1-6
TGCAGCGTTGAACCAGGGGGCGGATCACCCCTCCACTTT
CSVEPGGGSPLHF
>few|TRBD1|TRBV7-8|TRBJ1-3
TGTGCCAGCAGCCGATCGACAGGGCATTCTGGAAACACCATATATTTT
CASSRSTGHSGNTIYF
>.|TRBD2|TRBV27|TRBJ2-1
TGTGCCAGCAGATTAGCGGGGGGGCCGAGAGATGAGCAGTTCTTC
CASRLAGGPRDEQFF
>.|.|TRBV11-2|TRBJ1-1
TGTGCCAGCAGCTTAGATAGGGGCGCGCTCGAAGCTTTCTTT
CASSLDRGALEAFF
>few|.|TRBV29-1|TRBJ1-2
TGCAGCGTTGCACAGACCGCGGGTTACTATGGCTACACCTTC
CSVAQTAGYYGYTF
>.|.|TRBV2|TRBJ1-2
TGTGCCAGCAGGGAGGGCTCCTATGGCTACACCTTC
CASREGSYGYTF
>.|.|TRBV7-8|TRBJ2-5
TGTGCCAGCAGCTTAGTAGAAGAGACCCAGTACTTC
CASSLVEETQYF
>.|.|TRBV29-1|TRBJ2-7
TGCAGCGTTGACGGAGACGGGACCTACGAGCAGTACTTC
CSVDGDGTYEQYF
>.|TRBD1|TRBV5-6|TRBJ2-1
TGTGCCAGCAGCTCCGGACAGGGGGGTTACAATGAGCAGTTCTTC
CASSSGQGGYNEQFF
>.|.|TRBV29-1|TRBJ2-5
TGCAGCGCACAAGGGAGCACTGTCCAGACCCAGTACTTC
CSAQGSTVQTQYF
>.|.|TRBV5-4|TRBJ2-5
TGTGCCAGCAGCTTTACGGGCAGGGAAGAGACCCAGTACTTC
CASSFTGREETQYF
>.|.|TRBV30|TRBJ2-5
TGTGCCTGGAGTAGGACTTCCCCTCACTTC
CAWSRTSPHF
>few|.|TRBV6-4|TRBJ2-1
TGTGCCAGCAGTGAGTTGGGCGGGGAGGAGTACAATGAGCAGTTCTTC
CASSELGGEEYNEQFF
>.|TRBD2|TRBV7-2|TRBJ2-3
TGTGCCAGCAGCCCACGACTAGCGGGTAGCACAGATACGCAGTATTTT
CASSPRLAGSTDTQYF
>.|.|TRBV5-4|TRBJ2-1
TGTGCCAGCAGCTCCCTTGGGCGGGGCTCCTACAATGAGCAGTTCTTC
CASSSLGRGSYNEQFF
>.|.|TRBV10-3|TRBJ2-3
TGTGCCATCAGGCAGGGGGGTTCGGCAGATACGCAGTATTTT
CAIRQGGSADTQYF
>few|TRBD2|TRBV25-1|TRBJ2-3
TGTGCCAGCGAACTAGCGGGGGAGACAGATACGCAGTATTTT
CASELAGETDTQYF
>once|.|TRBV10-3|TRBJ1-2
TGTGCCATCAGCCGCCGGGACATCTACACCTTC
CAISRRDIYTF
>.|TRBD1|TRBV27|TRBJ2-5
TGTGCCAGCAGTTTACGACAGGGGAAAGGGCAAGAGACCCAGTACTTC
CASSLRQGKGQETQYF
>.|.|TRBV30|TRBJ2-5
TGTGCCTGGAGTGTTAAGGGTACCAGGTTAGAGACCCAGTACTTC
CAWSVKGTRLETQYF